This T cell receptor beta chain emerged from a study of molecular identifiers for immune sequencing clone quantification. Ten or more counts support this clonotype. Germline-derived CDR1 and CDR2 are SQVTM and ANQGSEA. The CDR3 is 15 residues long. J gave up 7 bases and V 6 bases, and 13 bases lay outside the gene matches. TCRdb independently ran MiXCR on the PCR reads; one entry per CDR3 protein. The table records 250,000 to 400,000 distinct CDR3 sequences, about a fifth of them present only once. Sequencing was done on a sample of naive CD8+ T cells from blood, with Jurkat cell RNA spiked in. Subset defined: FACS-sorted CD8+CD4-CCR7+CD45RA+ naive T cells. The rearrangement joins TRBV29-1 to TRBJ2-1, with 9 bases fitting TRBD1. This sequence was found in a human donor in good health. Some libraries in this study had Jurkat cell RNA spiked in. CDR3 protein: CSVGKGQGVGNEQFF. Here the CDR3 DNA reads TGCAGCGTGGGTAAGGGACAGGGAGTTGGAAATGAGCAGTTCTTC.